This T cell receptor (beta chain) was documented in a study of blood T cell repertoires in COVID-19. Study overall: Some COVID-19 samples were acute and others convalescent; all came from the United States, Italy and Spain.

The table came from immunoSEQ multiplex PCR; TCRdb's copy has only in-frame clones and leaves some out. This table has around 76,000 clones, more than 80% appearing once. CDR3 length: 15 amino acids. The V end lost 7 bases, the J end lost 3 bases, and 16 bases lay between the germline ends. Looked up from germline, CDR1 is LNHDA and CDR2 is SQIVND (reference sequence). The TCR was taken from a man at least 80 years old with acute or convalescent COVID-19. The sequenced sample was peripheral blood. This rearrangement joins TRBV19 to TRBJ1-3; the D gene is possibly TRBD1 (5 bases). Written as DNA, the CDR3 is TGTGCCAGTAATCGTCCTCAGGGAGGTGGAAACACCATATATTTT. Translation gives CASNRPQGGGNTIYF.